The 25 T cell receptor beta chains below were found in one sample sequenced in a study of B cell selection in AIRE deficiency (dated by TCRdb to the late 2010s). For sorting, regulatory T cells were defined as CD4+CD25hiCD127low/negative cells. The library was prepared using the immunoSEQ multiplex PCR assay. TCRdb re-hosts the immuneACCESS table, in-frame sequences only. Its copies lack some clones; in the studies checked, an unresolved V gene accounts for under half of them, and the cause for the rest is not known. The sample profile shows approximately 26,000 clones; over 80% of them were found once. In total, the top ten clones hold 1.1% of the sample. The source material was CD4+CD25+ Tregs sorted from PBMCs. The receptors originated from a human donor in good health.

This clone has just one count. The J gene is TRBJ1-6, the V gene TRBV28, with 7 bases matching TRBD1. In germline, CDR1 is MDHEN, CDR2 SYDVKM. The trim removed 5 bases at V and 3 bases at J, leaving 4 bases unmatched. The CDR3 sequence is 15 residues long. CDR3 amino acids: CASSQQGIYNSPLHF. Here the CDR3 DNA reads TGTGCCAGCAGTCAACAGGGGATCTATAATTCACCCCTCCACTTT. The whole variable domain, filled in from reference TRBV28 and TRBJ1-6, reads DVKVTQSSRYLVKRTGEKVFLECVQDMDHENMFWYRQDPGLGLRLIYFSYDVKMKEKGDIPEGYSVSREKKERFSLILESASTNQTSMYLCASSQQGIYNSPLHFGNGTRLTVT.

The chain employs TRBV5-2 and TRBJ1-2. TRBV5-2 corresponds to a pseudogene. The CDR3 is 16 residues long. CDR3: CASKSNREYETYGYTF. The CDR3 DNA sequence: TGTGCCAGCAAATCTAATCGAGAGTACGAGACCTATGGCTACACCTTC.

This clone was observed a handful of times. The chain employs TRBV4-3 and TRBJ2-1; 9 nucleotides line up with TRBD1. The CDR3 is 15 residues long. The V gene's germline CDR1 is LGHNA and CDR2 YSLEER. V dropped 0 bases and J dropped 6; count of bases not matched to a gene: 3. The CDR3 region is CASSQDRDRVNEQFF. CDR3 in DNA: TGCGCCAGCAGCCAAGATCGGGACAGGGTCAATGAGCAGTTCTTC.

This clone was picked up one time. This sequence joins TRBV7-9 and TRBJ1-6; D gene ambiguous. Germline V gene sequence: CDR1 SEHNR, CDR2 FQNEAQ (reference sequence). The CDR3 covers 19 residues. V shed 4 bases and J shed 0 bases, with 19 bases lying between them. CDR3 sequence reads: CASSSRVRKKSSYNSPLHF. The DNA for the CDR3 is TGTGCCAGCAGCTCGAGGGTCAGGAAAAAAAGCTCCTATAATTCACCCCTCCACTTT. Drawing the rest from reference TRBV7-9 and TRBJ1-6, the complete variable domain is DTGVSQNPRHKITKRGQNVTFRCDPISEHNRLYWYRQTLGQGPEFLTYFQNEAQLEKSRLLSDRFSAERPKGSFSTLEIQRTEQGDSAMYLCASSSRVRKKSSYNSPLHFGNGTRLTVT.

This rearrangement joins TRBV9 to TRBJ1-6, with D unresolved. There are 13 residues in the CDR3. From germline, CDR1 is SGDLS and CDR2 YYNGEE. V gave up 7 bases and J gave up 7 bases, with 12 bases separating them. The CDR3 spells CASGLGWNSPLHF. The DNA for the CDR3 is TGTGCCAGCGGTTTGGGGTGGAATTCACCCCTCCACTTT.

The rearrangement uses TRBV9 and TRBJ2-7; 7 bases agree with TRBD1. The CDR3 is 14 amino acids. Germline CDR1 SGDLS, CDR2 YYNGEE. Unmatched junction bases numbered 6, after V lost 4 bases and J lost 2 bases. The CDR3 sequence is CASSPIDRAYEQYF. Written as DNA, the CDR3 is TGTGCCAGCAGCCCAATAGACAGGGCCTACGAGCAGTACTTC.

CDR3 amino acids: CASSSGWGDNSYEQYF. In DNA, the CDR3 is TGTGCCAGTAGTTCGGGATGGGGGGACAACTCCTACGAGCAGTACTTC. The chain recombines TRBV19 with TRBJ2-7; D tentatively fits TRBD1 or TRBD2 (6 bases each). Looked up from germline, CDR1 is LNHDA and CDR2 is SQIVND (reference sequence). The CDR3 is made up of 16 amino acids. Trimming removed 5 bases at V and 0 bases at J, with 17 bases between.

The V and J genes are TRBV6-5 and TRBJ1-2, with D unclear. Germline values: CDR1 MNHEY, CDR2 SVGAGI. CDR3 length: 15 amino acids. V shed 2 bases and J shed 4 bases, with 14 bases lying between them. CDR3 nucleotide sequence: TGTGCCAGCAGTTACCTTCGAAGGCATGGCTATGGCTACACCTTC. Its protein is CASSYLRRHGYGYTF.

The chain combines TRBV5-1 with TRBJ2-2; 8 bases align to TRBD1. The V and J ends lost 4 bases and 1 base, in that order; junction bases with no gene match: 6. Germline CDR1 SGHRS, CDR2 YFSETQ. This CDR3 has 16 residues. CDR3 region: CASSTAGTGNTGELFF. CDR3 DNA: TGCGCCAGCAGCACTGCCGGGACAGGGAACACCGGGGAGCTGTTTTTT.

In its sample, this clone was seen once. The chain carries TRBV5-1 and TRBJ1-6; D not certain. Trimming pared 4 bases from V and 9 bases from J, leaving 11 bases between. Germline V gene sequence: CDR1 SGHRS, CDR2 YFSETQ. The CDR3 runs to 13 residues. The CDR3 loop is CASSQRSSSPLHF. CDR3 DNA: TGCGCCAGCAGCCAAAGGTCGAGTTCACCCCTCCACTTT.

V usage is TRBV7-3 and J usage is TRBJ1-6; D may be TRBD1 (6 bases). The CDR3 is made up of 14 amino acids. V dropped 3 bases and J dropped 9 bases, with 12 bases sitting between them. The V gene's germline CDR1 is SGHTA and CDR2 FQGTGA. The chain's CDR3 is CASSFRGPSSPLHF. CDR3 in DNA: TGTGCCAGCAGCTTCAGGGGCCCGAGTTCACCCCTCCACTTT.

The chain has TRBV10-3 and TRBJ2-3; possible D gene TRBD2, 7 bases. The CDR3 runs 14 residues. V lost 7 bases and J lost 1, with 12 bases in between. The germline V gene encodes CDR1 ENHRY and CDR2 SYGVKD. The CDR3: CAIMAGARTDTQYF. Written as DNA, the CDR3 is TGTGCCATCATGGCGGGGGCCCGCACAGATACGCAGTATTTT.

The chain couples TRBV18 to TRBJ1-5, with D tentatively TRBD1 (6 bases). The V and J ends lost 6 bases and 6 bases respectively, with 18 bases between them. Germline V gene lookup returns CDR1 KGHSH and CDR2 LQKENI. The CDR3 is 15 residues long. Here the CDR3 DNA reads TGTGCCAGCTCTCTCTCGGCAGGGGACCTTCAGCCCCAGCATTTT. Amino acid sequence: CASSLSAGDLQPQHF.

Here the CDR3 reads CASSAVGHLNTEAFF. The CDR3 DNA is TGTGCCAGCAGCGCAGTAGGGCACCTAAACACTGAAGCTTTCTTT. The chain couples TRBV2 to TRBJ1-1; D remains ambiguous. V gave up 6 bases and J gave up 2 bases, with 16 bases separating them. Germline V gene sequence: CDR1 SNHLY, CDR2 FYNNEI. This CDR3 has 15 amino acids.

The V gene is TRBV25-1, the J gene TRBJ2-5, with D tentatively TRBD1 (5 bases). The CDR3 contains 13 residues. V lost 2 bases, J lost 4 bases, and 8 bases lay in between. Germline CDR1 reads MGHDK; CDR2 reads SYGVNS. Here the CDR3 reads CASSERGGETQYF. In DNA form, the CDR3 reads TGTGCCAGCAGTGAAAGGGGTGGAGAGACCCAGTACTTC.

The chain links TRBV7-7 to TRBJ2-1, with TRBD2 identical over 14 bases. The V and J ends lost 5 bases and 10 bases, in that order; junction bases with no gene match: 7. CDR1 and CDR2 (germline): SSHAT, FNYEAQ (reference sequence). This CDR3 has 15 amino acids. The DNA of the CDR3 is TGTGCCAGCAGCCCTTTGGGACTAGCGGGGGCGGAGCAGTTCTTC. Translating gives CASSPLGLAGAEQFF.

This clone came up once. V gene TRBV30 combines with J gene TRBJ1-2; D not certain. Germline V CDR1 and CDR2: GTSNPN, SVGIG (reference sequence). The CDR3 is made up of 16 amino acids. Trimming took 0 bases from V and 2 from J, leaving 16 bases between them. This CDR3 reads CAWSVPPTAINYGYTF. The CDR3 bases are TGTGCCTGGAGTGTACCCCCAACAGCCATCAACTATGGCTACACCTTC.

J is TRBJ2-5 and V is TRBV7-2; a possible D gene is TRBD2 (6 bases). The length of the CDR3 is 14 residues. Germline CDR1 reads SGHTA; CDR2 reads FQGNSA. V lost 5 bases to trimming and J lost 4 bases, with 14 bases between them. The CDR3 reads CASSPGLVGETQYF. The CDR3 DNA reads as TGTGCCAGCAGCCCGGGACTTGTCGGAGAGACCCAGTACTTC.

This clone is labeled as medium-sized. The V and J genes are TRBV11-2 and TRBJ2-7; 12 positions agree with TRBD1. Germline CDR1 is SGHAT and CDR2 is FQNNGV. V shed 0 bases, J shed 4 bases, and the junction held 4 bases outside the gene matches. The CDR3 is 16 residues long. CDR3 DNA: TGTGCCAGCAGCTTAGATCCGGGACAGGGGGCTTACGAGCAGTACTTC. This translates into CASSLDPGQGAYEQYF.

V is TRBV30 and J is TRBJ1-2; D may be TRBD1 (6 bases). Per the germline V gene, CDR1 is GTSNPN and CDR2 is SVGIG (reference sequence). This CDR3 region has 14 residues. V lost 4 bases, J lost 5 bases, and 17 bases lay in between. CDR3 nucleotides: TGTGCCTGGACCTCCCCCGGGACACCTTATGGCTACACCTTC. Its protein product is CAWTSPGTPYGYTF.

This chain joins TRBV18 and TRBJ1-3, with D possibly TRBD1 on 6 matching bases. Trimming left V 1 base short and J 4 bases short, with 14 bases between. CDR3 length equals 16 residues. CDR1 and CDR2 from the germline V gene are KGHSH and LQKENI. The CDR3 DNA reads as TGTGCCAGCTCACCACTCCGGGACAATATAGGAAACACCATATATTTT. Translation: CASSPLRDNIGNTIYF.

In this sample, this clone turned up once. Here the CDR3 DNA reads TGTGCCAGTAGACAGCAGGGAGTTTGGGAGCAGTTCTTC. This codes for CASRQQGVWEQFF. This chain joins TRBV19 and TRBJ2-1; either TRBD1 or TRBD2 may fit D (5 bases each). The CDR3 has 13 amino acids. The germline gives CDR1 LNHDA, CDR2 SQIVND (reference sequence). The V end lost 6 bases, the J end lost 10 bases, and 16 bases lay between the germline ends.

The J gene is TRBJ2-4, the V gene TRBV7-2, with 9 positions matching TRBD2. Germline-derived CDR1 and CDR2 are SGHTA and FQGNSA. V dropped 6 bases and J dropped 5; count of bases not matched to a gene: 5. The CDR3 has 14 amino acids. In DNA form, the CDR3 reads TGTGCCAGCAGTCGCGGGGGGGCCGAAAACATTCAGTACTTC. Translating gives CASSRGGAENIQYF.

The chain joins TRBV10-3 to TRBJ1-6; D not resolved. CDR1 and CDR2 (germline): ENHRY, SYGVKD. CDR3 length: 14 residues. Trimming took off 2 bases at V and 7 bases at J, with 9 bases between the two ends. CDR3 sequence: CAISESGKNSPLHF. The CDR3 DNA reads TGTGCCATCAGTGAGAGCGGGAAAAATTCACCCCTCCACTTT.

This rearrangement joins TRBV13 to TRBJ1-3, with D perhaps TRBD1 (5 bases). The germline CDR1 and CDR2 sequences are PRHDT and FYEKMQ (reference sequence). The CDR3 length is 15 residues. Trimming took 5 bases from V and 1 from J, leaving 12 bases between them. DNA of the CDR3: TGTGCCAGCAGCCCCTCGGGACGATCTGGAAACACCATATATTTT. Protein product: CASSPSGRSGNTIYF. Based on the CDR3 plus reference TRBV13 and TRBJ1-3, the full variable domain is AAGVIQSPRHLIKEKRETATLKCYPIPRHDTVYWYQQGPGQDPQFLISFYEKMQSDKGSIPDRFSAQQFSDYHSELNMSSLELGDSALYFCASSPSGRSGNTIYFGEGSWLTVV.